The rows below give T cell receptor beta chains drawn from one sample of a study of cytotoxic CD8 clonotypes in ibrutinib-treated CLL. Using immunoSEQ multiplex PCR, the repertoire was profiled, and TCRdb retains in-frame clones only, with some absent. The sample holds 160,000 or so clones, roughly 90% seen once. The material sequenced was PBMCs, taken at disease progression, from a patient treated with ibrutinib. These receptor sequences come from a human donor with chronic lymphocytic leukemia. Both conserved end residues are part of each CDR3. D genes are given only for firm matches. Some rows mark clone size as missing; the rest say once, few, many or name a class of expanded clone.

CDR3 protein,CDR3 DNA,V gene,clone size,J gene,D gene
CASSPEPGFGYEQYF,TGTGCCAGCAGCCCTGAGCCAGGGTTTGGCTACGAGCAGTACTTC,TRBV5-6,.,TRBJ2-7,.
CASSQEVGRTGELFF,TGCGCCAGCAGCCAAGAAGTAGGACGCACCGGGGAGCTGTTTTTT,TRBV4-3,.,TRBJ2-2,.
CASSPDSNYGYTF,TGTGCCAGCAGCCCCGACAGTAACTATGGCTACACCTTC,TRBV11-3,.,TRBJ1-2,.
CASSQDLAGETSGANVLTF,TGCGCCAGCAGCCAAGATCTGGCAGGGGAAACCTCTGGGGCCAACGTCCTGACTTTC,TRBV4-1,.,TRBJ2-6,.
CASSLMLSSYEQYF,TGTGCCAGCAGCTTAATGTTGAGCTCCTACGAGCAGTACTTC,TRBV7-2,.,TRBJ2-7,.
CASSFQAGWPYNEQFF,TGTGCCAGCAGCTTCCAGGCAGGGTGGCCCTACAATGAGCAGTTCTTC,TRBV7-6,.,TRBJ2-1,.
CASSLWGQGSSAEAFF,TGTGCCAGCAGTTTATGGGGACAGGGGAGTAGCGCTGAAGCTTTCTTT,TRBV28,.,TRBJ1-1,TRBD1
CASSPGRIDTQYF,TGCGCCAGCAGCCCTGGGAGGATAGATACGCAGTATTTT,TRBV5-1,.,TRBJ2-3,.
CASSLSGARQPQHF,TGTGCCAGCAGTTTATCGGGGGCGCGACAGCCCCAGCATTTT,TRBV27,few,TRBJ1-5,.
CASSLDAGVGNTEAFF,TGTGCCAGCAGCTTAGATGCCGGGGTCGGGAACACTGAAGCTTTCTTT,TRBV7-2,.,TRBJ1-1,.